The clone carrying this T cell receptor (beta chain) came up a few times. Its antigen is unknown. RNA transcripts were the template for amplifying TCR beta CDR3 regions. Researchers ran a first-round RT-PCR on the TCR CDR3 using the HTBI primer set. TCRdb re-called the multiplex PCR reads through MiXCR, storing one row per CDR3 protein. This sample has around 520,000 distinct CDR3 sequences; 14% occur once, and the top ten carry approximately 15%. If no ophthalmopathy progression occurred within 18 months, Graves' hyperthyroidism was stable. The data were obtained in a study of T cells in Graves' hyperthyroidism and ophthalmopathy. Broader study findings: From stable hyperthyroidism, ophthalmopathy was separated by a 13 V-J model.

Germline CDR1 is DFQATT and CDR2 is SNEGSKA (reference sequence). Trimming removed 5 bases from V and 0 bases from J; junction bases left unmatched: 9. This CDR3 region has 15 residues. The chain recombines TRBV20-1 with TRBJ2-7, with 8 bases matching TRBD2. This receptor was identified in a middle-aged woman with Graves' hyperthyroidism. The specimen sequenced was blood. The CDR3 is CSAGQSGRGSYEQYF. The DNA for the CDR3 is TGCAGTGCTGGCCAAAGCGGGAGAGGCTCCTACGAGCAGTACTTC.